Following are 14 T cell receptor beta chains from one sample sequenced in a study of blood T cell repertoires in COVID-19. Repertoires were generated with immunoSEQ multiplex PCR, while TCRdb's copy carries only in-frame clones and drops some. This table has about 120,000 clones, around nine tenths appearing once. Sequencing used peripheral blood. Receptors were obtained from a woman aged 45-59 years with acute or convalescent COVID-19.

The chain carries TRBV7-2 and TRBJ1-6, with D hard to call. The CDR3 has 15 amino acids. V was pared by 5 bases and J by 2 bases, with 10 bases between. Germline loops: CDR1 SGHTA, CDR2 FQGNSA. The CDR3 bases are TGTGCCAGCAGCGCAAAGTCGGCCTATAATTCACCCCTCCACTTT. This translates into CASSAKSAYNSPLHF.

This clone appeared once. CDR3 in amino acids: CASSLRTGGDTEAFF. The DNA for the CDR3 is TGTGCCAGCAGCTTAAGGACAGGGGGCGACACTGAAGCTTTCTTT. The chain carries TRBV7-9 and TRBJ1-1; 11 bases match TRBD1. J lost 3 bases, V lost 2 bases, and 2 bases had no gene match. The CDR3 spans 15 residues. CDR1 and CDR2 (germline): SEHNR, FQNEAQ (reference sequence).

The count of this clone is one. The chain couples TRBV6-5 to TRBJ1-2; TRBD1 agrees at 9 bases. CDR1 MNHEY and CDR2 SVGAGI come from the germline V gene. J gave up 4 bases and V 6 bases, and 6 bases lay outside the gene matches. The CDR3 consists of 14 residues. The CDR3 protein is CASRAQGAFYGYTF. For the CDR3, the DNA is TGTGCCAGCAGAGCACAGGGGGCTTTCTATGGCTACACCTTC.

This chain links TRBV7-8 with TRBJ2-7, with 9 bases aligning to TRBD2. Per the germline V gene, CDR1 is SGHVS and CDR2 is FQNEAQ. This CDR3 spans 14 amino acids. V was clipped by 2 bases and J by 3 bases; unmatched bases: 2. DNA for the CDR3: TGTGCCAGCAGCTTACGGCGGGGGGGCTACGAGCAGTACTTC. Residues: CASSLRRGGYEQYF.

The CDR3 sequence: CASGQTNQPQHF. The CDR3 DNA follows: TGTGCCAGCGGGCAGACCAATCAGCCCCAGCATTTT. V usage is TRBV28 and J usage is TRBJ1-5; D uncertain. Trimming pared 8 bases from V and 3 bases from J, leaving 8 bases between. Per germline, CDR1 MDHEN and CDR2 SYDVKM. The CDR3 spans 12 residues.

This chain links TRBV24-1 with TRBJ1-1; no clear D. This CDR3 has 11 residues. The V and J ends lost 9 bases and 11 bases respectively, with 15 bases between them. Looked up from germline, CDR1 is KGHDR and CDR2 is SFDVKD. The CDR3 spells CATLDRGRAFF. The CDR3 DNA is TGTGCCACCCTCGACCGAGGGCGGGCTTTCTTT.

This rearrangement joins TRBV20-1 to TRBJ1-4; TRBD1 is a possible D gene (6 bases). This CDR3 has 11 amino acids. CDR1 and CDR2 (germline): DFQATT, SNEGSKA (reference sequence). Trimming took 1 base from V and 16 from J, leaving 13 bases between them. The CDR3 sequence is CSARVGQRGFF. CDR3 in DNA: TGCAGTGCTAGAGTGGGACAAAGGGGGTTTTTT.

The rearrangement uses TRBV5-8 and TRBJ2-7; 9 nucleotides agree with TRBD1. The CDR3 consists of 13 residues. V was pared by 4 bases and J by 3 bases, with 2 bases of the junction left unmatched. Per germline, CDR1 SGHTS and CDR2 YDEGEE. CDR3 residues: CASSRDRDYEQYF. DNA for the CDR3: TGTGCCAGCAGCCGGGACAGGGACTACGAGCAGTACTTC.

This chain connects TRBV6-5 to TRBJ2-2; 8 bases line up with TRBD2. The V and J ends lost 6 bases and 0 bases, in that order; junction bases with no gene match: 3. The CDR3 spans 15 residues. Germline-derived CDR1 and CDR2 are MNHEY and SVGAGI. CDR3 DNA: TGTGCCAGCAGCATTAGCGGGGCGAACACCGGGGAGCTGTTTTTT. Its protein product is CASSISGANTGELFF.

The rearrangement joins TRBV18 to TRBJ1-3; D gene unclear. The V end lost 3 bases, the J end lost 0 bases, and 6 bases lay between the germline ends. Germline V gene sequence: CDR1 KGHSH, CDR2 LQKENI. The CDR3 is 14 amino acids. CDR3 protein: CASSPLASGNTIYF. The CDR3 DNA reads TGTGCCAGCTCACCCCTAGCCTCTGGAAACACCATATATTTT.

This clone appeared a single time. The chain combines TRBV24-1 with TRBJ1-1, with unresolved D. The V and J ends lost 4 bases and 10 bases respectively, with 9 bases between them. The CDR3 runs to 11 residues. CDR1 KGHDR and CDR2 SFDVKD come from the germline V gene. CDR3 loop: CATSDGRRAFF. The CDR3, as DNA: TGTGCCACCAGTGACGGGAGAAGAGCTTTCTTT.

This chain connects TRBV10-3 to TRBJ2-2; TRBD1 might be the D (7 bases). V lost 7 bases, J lost 5 bases, and 20 bases lay in between. From germline, CDR1 is ENHRY and CDR2 SYGVKD. This CDR3 has 16 amino acids. The DNA for the CDR3 is TGTGCCATCATGGGCAGGGGGGCCCCGGGAACCGGGGAGCTGTTTTTT. Translating it yields CAIMGRGAPGTGELFF.

In its sample, this clone was seen once. This chain connects TRBV7-6 to TRBJ1-2; 8 nucleotides agree with TRBD1. The CDR3 runs 15 residues. J lost 0 bases, V lost 5 bases, and 5 bases had no gene match. CDR1 is SGHVS and CDR2 is FNYEAQ in the germline V gene. CDR3 DNA: TGTGCCAGCAGCCCAGGGACAGGACCTAACTATGGCTACACCTTC. Amino acid sequence: CASSPGTGPNYGYTF.

The gene calls are TRBV2 and TRBJ1-2, with D uncertain. This CDR3 comprises 12 residues. V was clipped by 3 bases and J by 8 bases, with 10 bases between them. In germline, CDR1 is SNHLY, CDR2 FYNNEI. CDR3 residues: CASSDWMRGYTF. For the CDR3, the DNA is TGTGCCAGCAGTGATTGGATGAGGGGCTACACCTTC.